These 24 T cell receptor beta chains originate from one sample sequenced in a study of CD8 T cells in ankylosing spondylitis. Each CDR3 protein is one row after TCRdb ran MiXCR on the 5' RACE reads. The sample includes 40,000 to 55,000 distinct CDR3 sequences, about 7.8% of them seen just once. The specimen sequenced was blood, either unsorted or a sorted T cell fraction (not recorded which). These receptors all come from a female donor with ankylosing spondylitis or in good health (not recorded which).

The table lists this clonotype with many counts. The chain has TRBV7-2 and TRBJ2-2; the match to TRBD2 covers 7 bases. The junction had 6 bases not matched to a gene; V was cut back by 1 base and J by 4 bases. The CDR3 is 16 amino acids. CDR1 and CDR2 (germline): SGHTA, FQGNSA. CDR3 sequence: CASSLGQTSRTGELFF. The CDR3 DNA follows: TGTGCCAGCAGCTTAGGGCAGACTAGCCGCACCGGGGAGCTGTTTTTT.

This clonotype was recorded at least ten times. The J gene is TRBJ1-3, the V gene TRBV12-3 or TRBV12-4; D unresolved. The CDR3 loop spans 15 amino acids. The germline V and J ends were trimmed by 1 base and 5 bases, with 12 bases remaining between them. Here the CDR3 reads CASSLGGTQRNTIYF. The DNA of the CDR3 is TGTGCCAGCAGTTTAGGGGGAACTCAGAGAAACACCATATATTTT.

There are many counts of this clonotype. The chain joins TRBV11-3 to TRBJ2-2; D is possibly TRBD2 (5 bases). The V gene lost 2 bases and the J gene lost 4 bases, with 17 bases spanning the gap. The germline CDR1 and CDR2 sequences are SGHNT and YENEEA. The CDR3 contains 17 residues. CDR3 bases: TGTGCCAGCAGCTTATCTCCGAGGGATATCCTCACCGGGGAGCTGTTTTTT. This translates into CASSLSPRDILTGELFF. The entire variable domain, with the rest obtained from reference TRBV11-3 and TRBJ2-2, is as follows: EAGVVQSPRYKIIEKKQPVAFWCNPISGHNTLYWYLQNLGQGPELLIRYENEEAVDDSQLPKDRFSAERLKGVDSTLKIQPAELGDSAVYLCASSLSPRDILTGELFFGEGSRLTVL.

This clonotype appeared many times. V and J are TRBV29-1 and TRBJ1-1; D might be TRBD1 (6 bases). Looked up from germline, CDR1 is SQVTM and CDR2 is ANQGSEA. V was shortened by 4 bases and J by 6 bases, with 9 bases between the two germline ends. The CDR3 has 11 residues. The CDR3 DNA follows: TGCAGCGTTGCCAGGGGCGCTGAAGCTTTCTTT. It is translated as CSVARGAEAFF.

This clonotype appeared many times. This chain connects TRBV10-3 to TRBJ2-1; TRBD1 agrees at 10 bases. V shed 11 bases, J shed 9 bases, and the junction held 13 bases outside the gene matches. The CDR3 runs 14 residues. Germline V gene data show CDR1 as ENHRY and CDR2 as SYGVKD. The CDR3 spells CAASSGTGAAEQFF. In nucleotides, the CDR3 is TGTGCCGCCTCCTCCGGGACAGGGGCGGCTGAGCAGTTCTTC.

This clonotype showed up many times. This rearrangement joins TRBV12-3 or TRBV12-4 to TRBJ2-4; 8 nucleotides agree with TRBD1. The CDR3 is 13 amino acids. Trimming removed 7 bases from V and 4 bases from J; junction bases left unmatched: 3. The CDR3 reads CASKGQVKNIQYF. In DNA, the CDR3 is TGTGCCAGCAAGGGACAGGTGAAAAACATTCAGTACTTC.

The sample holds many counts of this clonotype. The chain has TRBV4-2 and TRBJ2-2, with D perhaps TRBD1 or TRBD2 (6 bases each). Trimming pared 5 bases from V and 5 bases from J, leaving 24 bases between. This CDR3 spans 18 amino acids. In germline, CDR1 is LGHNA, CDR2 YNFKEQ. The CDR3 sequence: CASSYEQGSGLGTGELFF. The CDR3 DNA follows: TGTGCCAGCAGCTATGAACAGGGTAGCGGCTTGGGAACCGGGGAGCTGTTTTTT.

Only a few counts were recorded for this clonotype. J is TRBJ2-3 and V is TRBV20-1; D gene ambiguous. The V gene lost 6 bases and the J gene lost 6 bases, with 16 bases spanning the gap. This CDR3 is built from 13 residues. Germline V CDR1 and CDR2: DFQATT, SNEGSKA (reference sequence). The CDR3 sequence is CSATIRRFDTQYF. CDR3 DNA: TGCAGTGCAACCATCCGTCGTTTTGATACGCAGTATTTT.

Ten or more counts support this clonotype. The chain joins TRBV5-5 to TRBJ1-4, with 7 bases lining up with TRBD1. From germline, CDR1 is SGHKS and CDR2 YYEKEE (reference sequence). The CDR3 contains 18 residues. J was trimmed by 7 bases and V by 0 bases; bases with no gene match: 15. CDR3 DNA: TGTGCCAGCAGCTTGGATGAGACAGGGTTGGCTTCGAGTGAAAAACTGTTTTTT. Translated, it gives CASSLDETGLASSEKLFF.

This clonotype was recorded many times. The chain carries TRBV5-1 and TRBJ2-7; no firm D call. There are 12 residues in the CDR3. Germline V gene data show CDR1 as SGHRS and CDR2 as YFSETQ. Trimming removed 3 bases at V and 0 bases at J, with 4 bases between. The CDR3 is CASSSSSYEQYV. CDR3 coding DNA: TGCGCCAGCAGCTCGAGCTCCTACGAGCAGTACGTC.

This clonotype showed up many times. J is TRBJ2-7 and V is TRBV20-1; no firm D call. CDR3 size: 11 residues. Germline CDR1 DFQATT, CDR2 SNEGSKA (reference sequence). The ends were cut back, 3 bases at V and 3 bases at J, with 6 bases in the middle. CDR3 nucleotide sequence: TGCAGTGCTAGCCAGGACTACGAGCAGTACTTC. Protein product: CSASQDYEQYF.

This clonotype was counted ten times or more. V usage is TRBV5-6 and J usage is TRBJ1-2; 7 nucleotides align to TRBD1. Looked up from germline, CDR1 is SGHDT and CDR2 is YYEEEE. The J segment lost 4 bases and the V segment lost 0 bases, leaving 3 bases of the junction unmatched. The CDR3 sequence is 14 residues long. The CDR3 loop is CASSLEGDSYGYTF. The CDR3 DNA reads TGTGCCAGCAGCTTGGAGGGGGACAGCTATGGCTACACCTTC.

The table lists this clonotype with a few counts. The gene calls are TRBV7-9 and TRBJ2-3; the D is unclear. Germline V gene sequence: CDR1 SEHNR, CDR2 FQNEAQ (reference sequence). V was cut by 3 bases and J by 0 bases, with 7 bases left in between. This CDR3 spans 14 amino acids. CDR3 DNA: TGTGCCAGCAGCTTTGTGGACAGCACAGATACGCAGTATTTT. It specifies CASSFVDSTDTQYF.

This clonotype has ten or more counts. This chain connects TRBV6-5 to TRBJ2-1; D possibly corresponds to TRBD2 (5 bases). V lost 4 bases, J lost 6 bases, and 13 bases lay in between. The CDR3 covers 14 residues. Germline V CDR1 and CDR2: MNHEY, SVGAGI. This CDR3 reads CASSSGEIGNEQFF. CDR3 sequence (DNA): TGTGCCAGCAGTTCCGGGGAAATTGGCAATGAGCAGTTCTTC.

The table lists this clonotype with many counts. CDR3 in amino acids: CASSSSSGTGLKETQYF. In DNA, the CDR3 is TGCGCCAGCAGCAGTTCCTCGGGGACAGGACTTAAAGAGACCCAGTACTTC. V gene TRBV5-1 combines with J gene TRBJ2-5; TRBD1 matches at 8 bases. Germline assignment: CDR1 SGHRS and CDR2 YFSETQ. V dropped 4 bases and J dropped 3; count of bases not matched to a gene: 14. This CDR3 contains 17 residues. Complete variable domain (other parts from reference TRBV5-1 and TRBJ2-5): KAGVTQTPRYLIKTRGQQVTLSCSPISGHRSVSWYQQTPGQGLQFLFEYFSETQRNKGNFPGRFSGRQFSNSRSEMNVSTLELGDSALYLCASSSSSGTGLKETQYFGPGTRLLVL.

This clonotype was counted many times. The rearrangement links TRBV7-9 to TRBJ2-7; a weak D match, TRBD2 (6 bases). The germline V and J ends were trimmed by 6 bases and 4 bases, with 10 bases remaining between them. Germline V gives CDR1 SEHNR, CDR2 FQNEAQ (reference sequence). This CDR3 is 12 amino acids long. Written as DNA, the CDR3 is TGTGCCAGCAGGGGACTTACATACGAGCAGTACTTC. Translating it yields CASRGLTYEQYF.

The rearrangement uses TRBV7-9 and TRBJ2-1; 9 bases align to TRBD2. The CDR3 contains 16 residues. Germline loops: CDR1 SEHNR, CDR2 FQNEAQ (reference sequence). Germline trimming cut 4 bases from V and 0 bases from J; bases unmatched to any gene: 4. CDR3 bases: TGTGCCAGCAGCTCCGGGACTAGCTACTCCTACAATGAGCAGTTCTTC. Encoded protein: CASSSGTSYSYNEQFF. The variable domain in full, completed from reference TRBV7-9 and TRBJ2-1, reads DTGVSQNPRHKITKRGQNVTFRCDPISEHNRLYWYRQTLGQGPEFLTYFQNEAQLEKSRLLSDRFSAERPKGSFSTLEIQRTEQGDSAMYLCASSSGTSYSYNEQFFGPGTRLTVL.

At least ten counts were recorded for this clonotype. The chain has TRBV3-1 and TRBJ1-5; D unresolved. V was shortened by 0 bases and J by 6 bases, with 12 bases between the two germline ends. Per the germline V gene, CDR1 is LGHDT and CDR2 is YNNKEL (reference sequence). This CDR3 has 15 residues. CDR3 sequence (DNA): TGTGCCAGCAGCCAAGAGGGAGGGTGGGGTCAGCCCCAGCATTTT. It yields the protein CASSQEGGWGQPQHF.

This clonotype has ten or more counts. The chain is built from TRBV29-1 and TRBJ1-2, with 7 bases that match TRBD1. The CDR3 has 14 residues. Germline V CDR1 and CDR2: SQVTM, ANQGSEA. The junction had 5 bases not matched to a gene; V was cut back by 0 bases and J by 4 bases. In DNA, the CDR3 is TGCAGCGTTGAAGATCCCGGGACAGCCTATGGCTACACCTTC. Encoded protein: CSVEDPGTAYGYTF.

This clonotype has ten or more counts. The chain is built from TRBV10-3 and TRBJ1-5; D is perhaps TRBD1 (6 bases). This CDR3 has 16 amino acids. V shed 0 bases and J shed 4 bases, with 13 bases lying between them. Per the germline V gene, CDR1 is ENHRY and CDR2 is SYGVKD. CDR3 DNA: TGTGCCATCAGTGAGTCGACGGGGGGCGGGAATCAGCCCCAGCATTTT. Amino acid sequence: CAISESTGGGNQPQHF.

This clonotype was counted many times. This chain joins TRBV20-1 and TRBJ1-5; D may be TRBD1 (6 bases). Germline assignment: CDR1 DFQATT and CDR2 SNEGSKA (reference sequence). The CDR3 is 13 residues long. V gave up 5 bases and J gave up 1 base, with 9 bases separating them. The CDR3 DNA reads TGCAGTGCTCGGACAGACAGCAATCAGCCCCAGCATTTT. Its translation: CSARTDSNQPQHF.

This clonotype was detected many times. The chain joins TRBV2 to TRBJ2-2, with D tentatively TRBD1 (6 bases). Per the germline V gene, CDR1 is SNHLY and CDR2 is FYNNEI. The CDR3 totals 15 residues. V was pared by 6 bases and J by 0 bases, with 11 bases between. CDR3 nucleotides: TGTGCCAGCAGCGTGACAGGAGCGAACACCGGGGAGCTGTTTTTT. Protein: CASSVTGANTGELFF.

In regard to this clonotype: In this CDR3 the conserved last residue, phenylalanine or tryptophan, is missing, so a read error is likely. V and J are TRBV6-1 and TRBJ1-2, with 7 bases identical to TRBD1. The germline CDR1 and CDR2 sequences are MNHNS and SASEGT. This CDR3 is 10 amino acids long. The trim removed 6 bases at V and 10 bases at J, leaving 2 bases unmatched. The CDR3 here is CASRDRDYTI. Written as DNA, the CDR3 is TGTGCCAGCAGAGACAGGGACTACACCATC.

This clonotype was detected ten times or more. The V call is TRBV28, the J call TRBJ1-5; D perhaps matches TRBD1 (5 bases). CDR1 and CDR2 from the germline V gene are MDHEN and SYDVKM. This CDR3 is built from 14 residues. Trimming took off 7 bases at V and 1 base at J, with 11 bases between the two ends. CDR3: CASIRGDSNQPQHF. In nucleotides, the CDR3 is TGTGCCAGCATTCGGGGGGACAGCAATCAGCCCCAGCATTTT.